What follows are 21 T cell receptor beta chains derived from one specimen sequenced in a study of cytomegalovirus exposure and HLA in healthy donors. The primer mix had 60 Vbeta and 13 Jbeta primers. Data came from immunoSEQ multiplex PCR; TCRdb stores just in-frame clones and leaves some out. Of about 130,000 clones listed, around 81% were seen once; the top ten hold 0.55% to 0.75%. What was sequenced was PBMCs. Receptors were obtained from a man between 18 and 29 years old in good health and CMV-seronegative.

As concerns this clone: This CDR3 is also generated by other DNA sequences in the sample. The chain couples TRBV27 to TRBJ2-7; no definite D call. This CDR3 has 13 residues. Germline CDR1 MNHEY, CDR2 SMNVEV (reference sequence). Trimming pared 5 bases from V and 0 bases from J, leaving 8 bases between. The CDR3 DNA follows: TGTGCCAGCAGTCTAACGAGCTCCTACGAGCAGTACTTC. It encodes CASSLTSSYEQYF.

The chain combines TRBV14 with TRBJ2-5; the match to TRBD2 covers 13 bases. This CDR3 comprises 17 residues. The J segment lost 1 base and the V segment lost 1 base, leaving 3 bases of the junction unmatched. Germline CDR1 is SGHDN and CDR2 is FVKESK. The CDR3 reads CASSQVGLAGTQETQYF. The CDR3 coding sequence is TGTGCCAGCAGCCAAGTGGGACTAGCGGGGACCCAAGAGACCCAGTACTTC.

V usage is TRBV6-5 and J usage is TRBJ1-3, with a tentative D call TRBD1 (5 bases). This CDR3 has 16 residues. V was cut by 2 bases and J by 0 bases, with 11 bases left in between. The germline V gene encodes CDR1 MNHEY and CDR2 SVGAGI. The CDR3 is CASSYGGADSGNTIYF. In DNA, the CDR3 is TGTGCCAGCAGTTACGGTGGGGCAGACTCTGGAAACACCATATATTTT.

This clone was picked up a small number of times. The genes are TRBV6-1 and TRBJ2-6; TRBD1 might be the D (5 bases). Between the trimmed V and J ends, which lost 1 base and 4 bases, there was a span of 8 bases. This CDR3 has 15 residues. The germline CDR1 and CDR2 sequences are MNHNS and SASEGT. CDR3 sequence: CASSEGGSGANVLTF. CDR3 bases: TGTGCCAGCAGTGAAGGGGGCTCAGGGGCCAACGTCCTGACTTTC.

The rearrangement links TRBV30 to TRBJ2-1; TRBD2 might be the D (6 bases). Trimming left V 0 bases short and J 7 bases short, with 13 bases between. CDR1 is GTSNPN, CDR2 SVGIG, per germline (reference sequence). The CDR3 is 14 amino acids. The CDR3 spells CAWSVRGTRNEQFF. CDR3 nucleotide sequence: TGTGCCTGGAGTGTACGGGGGACCCGGAATGAGCAGTTCTTC.

This clone is a singleton in its sample. CDR3 region: CASSFKRRDSYNEQFF. The CDR3 nucleotides read TGTGCCAGCAGTTTCAAGCGACGGGACAGTTACAATGAGCAGTTCTTC. V usage is TRBV6-6 and J usage is TRBJ2-1; 7 bases fit TRBD1. The V gene's germline CDR1 is MNHNY and CDR2 SVGAGI (reference sequence). This CDR3 comprises 16 residues. V lost 4 bases to trimming and J lost 4 bases; unmatched junction nucleotides: 10.

The chain is built from TRBV19 and TRBJ1-2; tentative D call: TRBD1 (6 bases). The CDR3 length is 12 residues. CDR1 is LNHDA and CDR2 is SQIVND in the germline V gene (reference sequence). V gave up 0 bases and J gave up 8 bases, with 7 bases separating them. The CDR3 DNA sequence: TGTGCCAGTAGTATAGACAGGGGCGGCTACACCTTC. Translation gives CASSIDRGGYTF. Variable domain in full (rest from reference TRBV19 and TRBJ1-2): DGGITQSPKYLFRKEGQNVTLSCEQNLNHDAMYWYRQDPGQGLRLIYYSQIVNDFQKGDIAEGYSVSREKKESFPLTVTSAQKNPTAFYLCASSIDRGGYTFGSGTRLTVV.

This clone appeared a few times. The V gene is TRBV28, the J gene TRBJ2-7; 10 bases fit TRBD1. Per germline, CDR1 MDHEN and CDR2 SYDVKM. V was clipped by 3 bases and J by 4 bases; unmatched bases: 9. The CDR3 is 16 residues long. The CDR3 sequence is CASSLTPGQGVYEQYF. Here the CDR3 DNA reads TGTGCCAGCAGTTTGACTCCCGGACAGGGGGTGTACGAGCAGTACTTC.

V gene TRBV5-5 combines with J gene TRBJ1-1; D gene ambiguous. There are 15 residues in the CDR3. Looked up from germline, CDR1 is SGHKS and CDR2 is YYEKEE (reference sequence). Trimming took 4 bases from V and 0 from J, leaving 13 bases between them. In DNA, the CDR3 is TGTGCCAGCAGCCCTGTCTTGGGCATGAACACTGAAGCTTTCTTT. As protein: CASSPVLGMNTEAFF. Full variable domain (outside the CDR3, taken from reference TRBV5-5 and TRBJ1-1): DAGVTQSPTHLIKTRGQQVTLRCSPISGHKSVSWYQQVLGQGPQFIFQYYEKEERGRGNFPDRFSARQFPNYSSELNVNALLLGDSALYLCASSPVLGMNTEAFFGQGTRLTVV.

V usage is TRBV27 and J usage is TRBJ1-1; D perhaps matches TRBD1 (5 bases). Germline CDR1 and CDR2: MNHEY and SMNVEV (reference sequence). V lost 5 bases to trimming and J lost 5 bases, with 9 bases between them. The CDR3 runs to 12 residues. CDR3 residues: CASSAGGTEAFF. The CDR3 DNA is TGTGCCAGCAGTGCGGGGGGGACTGAAGCTTTCTTT.

The V and J genes are TRBV19 and TRBJ2-5; 9 nucleotides match TRBD2. CDR3 length: 15 residues. The germline gives CDR1 LNHDA, CDR2 SQIVND (reference sequence). V was clipped by 1 base and J by 2 bases; unmatched bases: 2. The CDR3 region has the DNA TGTGCCAGTAGTATAGGACTAGCGGATCAAGAGACCCAGTACTTC. Translating gives CASSIGLADQETQYF.

The genes are TRBV7-9 and TRBJ1-1, with 7 nucleotides matching TRBD1. Per germline, CDR1 SEHNR and CDR2 FQNEAQ (reference sequence). After removal of 1 base from V and 6 bases from J, the junction contained 5 bases not matched to a gene. The CDR3 extends over 14 amino acids. The CDR3 DNA is TGTGCCAGCAGCTTAGAGTCAGGGGGTTCTGAAGCTTTCTTT. Protein: CASSLESGGSEAFF.

The chain recombines TRBV6-1 with TRBJ2-7, with TRBD1 matching over 7 bases. There are 14 residues in the CDR3. Germline-derived CDR1 and CDR2 are MNHNS and SASEGT. V shed 10 bases and J 7 bases; nucleotides not matched to a gene: 16. DNA of the CDR3: TGTGCCACCTTGCGGACAGGACCTCCCCGGGAGCAGTACTTC. Its translation is CATLRTGPPREQYF.

The table lists this clone with a count of one. V and J are TRBV6-5 and TRBJ2-5; TRBD1 aligns across 9 bases. The J call could be wrong; TRBJ2-7 is a better fit for the DNA end. CDR3 length: 14 amino acids. The germline V gene has CDR1 MNHEY and CDR2 SVGAGI. The chain's CDR3 is CASSLGTGTYEQYF. Written as DNA, the CDR3 is TGTGCCAGCAGTCTGGGGACAGGGACCTACGAGCAGTACTTC.

The gene calls are TRBV2 and TRBJ2-5; weak D call: TRBD2 (5 bases). The CDR3 has 14 residues. The V end lost 8 bases, the J end lost 4 bases, and 17 bases lay between the germline ends. The germline gives CDR1 SNHLY, CDR2 FYNNEI. CDR3 loop: CASRRRGPGETQYF. Here the CDR3 DNA reads TGTGCCAGCCGACGACGAGGGCCTGGAGAGACCCAGTACTTC.

The V gene is TRBV7-9, the J gene TRBJ1-1; TRBD1 agrees at 7 bases. The germline V gene has CDR1 SEHNR and CDR2 FQNEAQ (reference sequence). Losses at the gene ends were 5 bases for V and 1 base for J; bases not matched to a gene: 7. The CDR3 loop spans 15 amino acids. The CDR3 sequence is CASSQNRGENTEAFF. CDR3 coding DNA: TGTGCCAGCAGCCAGAACAGGGGAGAGAACACTGAAGCTTTCTTT.

This clone occurred a few times. The chain combines TRBV6-5 with TRBJ1-2, with a tentative D call TRBD1 (5 bases). Trimming removed 6 bases from V and 1 base from J, with 15 bases in between. This CDR3 has 15 residues. Germline CDR1 is MNHEY and CDR2 is SVGAGI. This CDR3 reads CASSSSRGGNYGYTF. CDR3 bases: TGTGCCAGCAGCTCTTCCCGGGGGGGTAACTATGGCTACACCTTC.

Remarks on this clone: At one end, the junction sequence differs from germline, possibly due to a read error. V and J are TRBV18 and TRBJ1-1, with D perhaps matching TRBD1 (5 bases). This CDR3 is 12 amino acids long. Germline lookup yields CDR1 KGHSH and CDR2 LQKENI. CDR3 protein: CASSRAETEAFF. CDR3 in DNA: TGTGCCAGCTCACGGGCCGAGACAGAAGCCTTCTTT.

The chain employs TRBV6-5 and TRBJ1-3; D is ambiguous. This CDR3 has 11 amino acids. CDR1 MNHEY and CDR2 SVGAGI come from the germline V gene. The V end was cut by 11 bases, the J end by 4 bases, with 9 bases between. The DNA for the CDR3 is TGTGCCTGTCTATCAGGAAACACCATATATTTT. Its protein product is CACLSGNTIYF.

The chain links TRBV29-1 to TRBJ1-2; 10 bases are a match to TRBD1. From germline, CDR1 is SQVTM and CDR2 ANQGSEA. V dropped 7 bases and J dropped 0; count of bases not matched to a gene: 11. CDR3 length: 16 residues. The CDR3 region has the DNA TGCAGCGCTGGGCGGGGACAGGGGTCCTCTAACTATGGCTACACCTTC. Amino acids: CSAGRGQGSSNYGYTF. Full variable domain (rest looked up from reference TRBV29-1 and TRBJ1-2): SAVISQKPSRDICQRGTSLTIQCQVDSQVTMMFWYRQQPGQSLTLIATANQGSEATYESGFVIDKFPISRPNLTFSTLTVSNMSPEDSSIYLCSAGRGQGSSNYGYTFGSGTRLTVV.

This rearrangement joins TRBV4-3 to TRBJ2-1; 8 bases map to TRBD2. There are 17 residues in the CDR3. The V and J ends lost 4 bases and 4 bases, in that order; junction bases with no gene match: 12. From germline, CDR1 is LGHNA and CDR2 YSLEER. The CDR3 coding sequence is TGCGCCAGCAGCCGCGCCCTTAGGGTAGCGGGGTACAATGAGCAGTTCTTC. Amino acid sequence: CASSRALRVAGYNEQFF.